A single sample gave rise to the 27 T cell receptor beta chains below, sequenced in a study of blood T cell repertoires in COVID-19. The table came from immunoSEQ multiplex PCR; TCRdb's copy has only in-frame clones and leaves some out. The sample lists about 250,000 clones, around 84% seen once, with more than 6.5% in the top ten. The specimen was PBMCs or T cells enriched from blood (not recorded which). The receptor source for this set is a woman in her forties or fifties who had been exposed to COVID-19.

The chain links TRBV13 to TRBJ1-5; the D gene is possibly TRBD1 (5 bases). CDR3 length: 14 amino acids. Per germline, CDR1 PRHDT and CDR2 FYEKMQ (reference sequence). V was pared by 2 bases and J by 2 bases, with 7 bases between. The CDR3 spells CASSLSGGNQPQHF. Written as DNA, the CDR3 is TGTGCCAGCAGCTTATCGGGGGGCAATCAGCCCCAGCATTTT. Variable domain in full (rest from reference TRBV13 and TRBJ1-5): AAGVIQSPRHLIKEKRETATLKCYPIPRHDTVYWYQQGPGQDPQFLISFYEKMQSDKGSIPDRFSAQQFSDYHSELNMSSLELGDSALYFCASSLSGGNQPQHFGDGTRLSIL.

In the case of this clone: It is likely a read error, because the conserved phenylalanine at the end of the CDR3 is missing. The DNA is left out, because the CDR3 cannot be placed on it with certainty; the CDR3 is given as TCRdb lists it. The rearrangement joins TRBV6-5 to TRBJ1-2. Germline CDR1 reads MNHEY; CDR2 reads SVGAGI. Counting both end residues, the CDR3 totals 14 amino acids. The CDR3 loop is CASSPLLPSGVRRL.

The V and J genes are TRBV15 and TRBJ2-3; 9 nucleotides agree with TRBD2. Looked up from germline, CDR1 is LNHNV and CDR2 is YYDKDF (reference sequence). This CDR3 region has 15 residues. Trimming removed 3 bases from V and 4 bases from J; junction bases left unmatched: 5. CDR3 nucleotide sequence: TGTGCCACCAGCAGCGGCGGGGGGGCATCAGATACGCAGTATTTT. It encodes CATSSGGGASDTQYF. Together with reference TRBV15 and TRBJ2-3, the CDR3 gives the full variable domain: DAMVIQNPRYQVTQFGKPVTLSCSQTLNHNVMYWYQQKSSQAPKLLFHYYDKDFNNEADTPDNFQSRRPNTSFCFLDIRSPGLGDTAMYLCATSSGGGASDTQYFGPGTRLTVL.

The gene calls are TRBV5-4 and TRBJ1-2; D remains ambiguous. CDR1 is SGHNT, CDR2 YYREEE, per germline (reference sequence). The V end was cut by 5 bases, the J end by 8 bases, with 10 bases between. The CDR3 runs to 11 residues. The CDR3 loop reads CASRLDGGYTF. The CDR3 DNA reads TGTGCCAGCAGGCTCGACGGGGGCTACACCTTC.

The rearrangement links TRBV9 to TRBJ2-3, with 10 bases fitting TRBD2. The CDR3 is made up of 21 amino acids. CDR1 and CDR2 (germline): SGDLS, YYNGEE. V shed 0 bases, J shed 4 bases, and the junction held 20 bases outside the gene matches. CDR3 in DNA: TGTGCCAGCAGCGTAGCTACGCAGCGGGGGGGACAAAGTAGGGCACCAGATACGCAGTATTTT. Residues: CASSVATQRGGQSRAPDTQYF.

This sequence joins TRBV6-6 and TRBJ1-2; the D gene is possibly TRBD1 (6 bases). Germline CDR1 is MNHNY and CDR2 is SVGAGI (reference sequence). Trimming removed 5 bases at V and 0 bases at J, with 13 bases between. The CDR3 extends over 15 amino acids. The CDR3: CASSLSGQPNYGYTF. For the CDR3, the DNA is TGTGCCAGCAGTCTTTCCGGACAGCCTAACTATGGCTACACCTTC.

This chain uses TRBV2 with TRBJ2-2; 8 bases match TRBD1. The junction had 6 bases not matched to a gene; V was cut back by 1 base and J by 2 bases. CDR3 length equals 17 residues. The germline V gene has CDR1 SNHLY and CDR2 FYNNEI. DNA for the CDR3: TGTGCCAGCAGTGAAGGGGGACAGGCGGTTAACACCGGGGAGCTGTTTTTT. It codes for CASSEGGQAVNTGELFF.

The gene calls are TRBV2 and TRBJ2-1; D possibly corresponds to TRBD1 (6 bases). With 4 bases removed from V and 0 bases from J, the gap between germline ends came to 10 bases. Germline CDR1 and CDR2: SNHLY and FYNNEI. The CDR3 runs to 15 residues. Here the CDR3 reads CASSADRSSYNEQFF. CDR3 coding DNA: TGTGCCAGCAGTGCAGACAGGAGCTCCTACAATGAGCAGTTCTTC.

V usage is TRBV10-3 and J usage is TRBJ2-1; possible D gene TRBD2, 5 bases. The CDR3 length is 13 residues. The ends were cut back, 8 bases at V and 8 bases at J, with 16 bases in the middle. CDR1 and CDR2 from the germline V gene are ENHRY and SYGVKD. The CDR3 loop reads CAIGKEVDDEQFF. CDR3 nucleotide sequence: TGTGCCATCGGTAAGGAGGTGGATGATGAGCAGTTCTTC.

This sequence joins TRBV5-8 and TRBJ1-4; TRBD1 agrees at 7 bases. With 0 bases clipped from V and 5 bases from J, the junction kept 1 base outside the gene matches. Germline CDR1 reads SGHTS; CDR2 reads YDEGEE. This CDR3 comprises 14 residues. The DNA of the CDR3 is TGTGCCAGCAGCTTGGGCAGGGGGAATGAAAAACTGTTTTTT. It specifies CASSLGRGNEKLFF. Variable domain in full (rest from reference TRBV5-8 and TRBJ1-4): EAGVTQSPTHLIKTRGQQATLRCSPISGHTSVYWYQQALGLGLQFLLWYDEGEERNRGNFPPRFSGRQFPNYSSELNVNALELEDSALYLCASSLGRGNEKLFFGSGTQLSVL.

The chain has TRBV5-6 and TRBJ2-5; 10 bases agree with TRBD1. Germline V gene sequence: CDR1 SGHDT, CDR2 YYEEEE. This CDR3 spans 16 amino acids. With V trimmed by 5 bases and J by 1 base, 8 bases remained unmatched. The CDR3 DNA follows: TGTGCCAGCAGTCCGGGACAGGGGCGGACCCAAGAGACCCAGTACTTC. This codes for CASSPGQGRTQETQYF. Based on the CDR3 plus reference TRBV5-6 and TRBJ2-5, the full variable domain is DAGVTQSPTHLIKTRGQQVTLRCSPKSGHDTVSWYQQALGQGPQFIFQYYEEEERQRGNFPDRFSGHQFPNYSSELNVNALLLGDSALYLCASSPGQGRTQETQYFGPGTRLLVL.

The rearrangement links TRBV6-2 or TRBV6-3 to TRBJ2-7; 11 bases fit TRBD2. The CDR3 runs 15 residues. Per the germline V gene, CDR1 is MNHEY and CDR2 is SVGEGT. V lost 6 bases, J lost 2 bases, and 6 bases stayed unmatched. The CDR3 nucleotides are TGTGCCAGCAGCTCGGGACTAGCGGTCGCCTACGAGCAGTACTTC. This sequence encodes CASSSGLAVAYEQYF.

The chain carries TRBV3-1 (or the pseudogene TRBV3-2) and TRBJ2-5; 8 bases align to TRBD1. The V segment lost 7 bases and the J segment 4 bases; nucleotides outside the gene matches: 11. The CDR3 consists of 15 residues. Germline loops: CDR1 LGHDT, CDR2 YNNKEL (reference sequence). DNA of the CDR3: TGTGCCAGCACCGACAGGGGTCCGACTGGAGAGACCCAGTACTTC. Protein product: CASTDRGPTGETQYF.

CDR3 DNA: TGTGCCAGCAGCGGAAACAGGGAGGGGAACACTGAAGCTTTCTTT. It encodes CASSGNREGNTEAFF. This chain links TRBV11-1 with TRBJ1-1; tentative D call: TRBD1 (6 bases). This CDR3 is built from 15 residues. Trimming stripped 5 bases from V and 1 base from J, with 14 bases between. Germline V CDR1 and CDR2: SGHAT, FQDESV (reference sequence). The full variable domain, with the rest looked up from reference TRBV11-1 and TRBJ1-1, is EAEVAQSPRYKITEKSQAVAFWCDPISGHATLYWYRQILGQGPELLVQFQDESVVDDSQLPKDRFSAERLKGVDSTLKIQPAELGDSAMYLCASSGNREGNTEAFFGQGTRLTVV.

The rearrangement uses TRBV20-1 and TRBJ1-3; the D is unclear. V shed 3 bases and J shed 0 bases, with 9 bases lying between them. Germline CDR1 DFQATT, CDR2 SNEGSKA (reference sequence). The CDR3 extends over 14 amino acids. The CDR3 DNA reads TGCAGTGCTAGTGCCAGCGTCTCTGGAAACACCATATATTTT. This translates into CSASASVSGNTIYF.

A word on this clone: The sample has other DNA sequences that encode this CDR3 too. V is TRBV11-2 and J is TRBJ2-7; TRBD2 agrees at 11 bases. This CDR3 region has 15 residues. V was pared by 5 bases and J by 4 bases, with 7 bases of the junction left unmatched. The germline gives CDR1 SGHAT, CDR2 FQNNGV. The CDR3: CASSLELAGAYEQYF. For the CDR3, the DNA is TGTGCCAGCAGCCTGGAACTAGCGGGGGCGTACGAGCAGTACTTC.

The chain uses TRBV5-1 and TRBJ1-1; 7 bases match TRBD1. V shed 4 bases, J shed 5 bases, and the junction held 11 bases outside the gene matches. Germline CDR1 SGHRS, CDR2 YFSETQ. The CDR3 has 15 amino acids. For the CDR3, the DNA is TGCGCCAGCAGCGACAAGGGGGCGACGAGGACTGAAGCTTTCTTT. Translating gives CASSDKGATRTEAFF.

This clone appeared a single time. The gene calls are TRBV11-2 and TRBJ1-2; D is uncertain. Trimming pared 4 bases from V and 9 bases from J, leaving 9 bases between. The CDR3 covers 11 residues. Germline assignment: CDR1 SGHAT and CDR2 FQNNGV. The CDR3 bases are TGTGCCAGCAGCTCCCCTACGAGCTACACCTTC. Its translation is CASSSPTSYTF.

The chain has TRBV19 and TRBJ2-1, with TRBD2 matching 11 bases. Germline trimming cut 6 bases from V and 2 bases from J; bases unmatched to any gene: 3. Looked up from germline, CDR1 is LNHDA and CDR2 is SQIVND (reference sequence). This CDR3 region has 15 residues. The CDR3 sequence is CASRGTSGTYNEQFF. The CDR3 coding sequence is TGTGCCAGTAGGGGGACTAGCGGAACCTACAATGAGCAGTTCTTC.

The chain combines TRBV4-1 with TRBJ2-7; 9 bases align to TRBD1. With 4 bases clipped from V and 2 bases from J, the junction kept 6 bases outside the gene matches. CDR3 length: 15 amino acids. The germline V gene encodes CDR1 MGHRA and CDR2 YSYEKL. CDR3 sequence reads: CASSPTGQGTYEQYF. The CDR3 coding sequence is TGCGCCAGCAGCCCCACGGGACAGGGAACCTACGAGCAGTACTTC.

The rearrangement links TRBV28 to TRBJ2-7; TRBD1 might be the D (6 bases). The CDR3 loop spans 15 amino acids. Germline V gene sequence: CDR1 MDHEN, CDR2 SYDVKM. Trimming removed 5 bases at V and 7 bases at J, with 21 bases between. The CDR3 is CASSKGVWGIREQYF. The CDR3 DNA reads as TGTGCCAGCAGTAAGGGGGTCTGGGGGATACGGGAGCAGTACTTC. The variable domain in full, completed from reference TRBV28 and TRBJ2-7, reads DVKVTQSSRYLVKRTGEKVFLECVQDMDHENMFWYRQDPGLGLRLIYFSYDVKMKEKGDIPEGYSVSREKKERFSLILESASTNQTSMYLCASSKGVWGIREQYFGPGTRLTVT.

A few counts support this clone. The genes are TRBV3-1 (or the pseudogene TRBV3-2) and TRBJ1-1, with a weak D call TRBD1 (6 bases). The germline V and J ends were trimmed by 1 base and 5 bases, with 11 bases remaining between them. Germline V gene lookup returns CDR1 LGHDT and CDR2 YNNKEL (reference sequence). This CDR3 contains 14 residues. CDR3 residues: CASSQVGQRTEAFF. The CDR3 nucleotides are TGTGCCAGCAGCCAAGTTGGACAGCGGACTGAAGCTTTCTTT.

This rearrangement joins TRBV9 to TRBJ1-6; 9 nucleotides agree with TRBD1. Trimming removed 0 bases from V and 7 bases from J; junction bases left unmatched: 2. CDR3 length equals 15 residues. Germline V gene lookup returns CDR1 SGDLS and CDR2 YYNGEE. The DNA of the CDR3 is TGTGCCAGCAGCGTAGACACAGGGGGCAATTCACCCCTCCACTTT. This translates into CASSVDTGGNSPLHF.

The chain has TRBV29-1 and TRBJ2-1, with TRBD1 matching 12 bases. The ends lost 6 bases at V and 10 bases at J; junction bases unmatched: 7. This CDR3 region has 13 residues. From germline, CDR1 is SQVTM and CDR2 ANQGSEA. DNA of the CDR3: TGCAGCGTCGCGGGACAGGGGGCCGGGGAGCAGTTCTTC. Its protein is CSVAGQGAGEQFF.

The rearrangement uses TRBV6-2 or TRBV6-3 and TRBJ2-2; 8 bases agree with TRBD2. CDR3 size: 16 residues. Trimming removed 5 bases from V and 0 bases from J; junction bases left unmatched: 5. The germline gives CDR1 MNHEY, CDR2 SVGEGT. Written as DNA, the CDR3 is TGTGCCAGCAGTAATAGCGGGGCCCCGAACACCGGGGAGCTGTTTTTT. Its translation is CASSNSGAPNTGELFF.

This clone came up once. This chain joins TRBV5-1 and TRBJ1-2; 7 nucleotides align to TRBD1. Germline assignment: CDR1 SGHRS and CDR2 YFSETQ. V shed 4 bases, J shed 1 base, and the junction held 13 bases outside the gene matches. The CDR3 covers 17 residues. For the CDR3, the DNA is TGCGCCAGCAGCCTCCACCGGGACAGCGCAATTAACTATGGCTACACCTTC. Translated, it gives CASSLHRDSAINYGYTF.

This clone was recorded at least ten times. This chain links TRBV6-7 with TRBJ2-7; D gene ambiguous. TRBV6-7 is annotated as an ORF whose role is uncertain. Trimming left V 5 bases short and J 2 bases short, with 7 bases between. The length of the CDR3 is 12 residues. The CDR3 DNA sequence: TGTGCCAGCAGTCCCAGGCCCTACGAGCAGTACTTC. Residues: CASSPRPYEQYF.